The rows below give T cell receptor beta chains drawn from one sample of a study of blood T cell repertoires in COVID-19. The protocol was immunoSEQ multiplex PCR, while the TCRdb copy is restricted to in-frame clones and leaves out a portion. The table includes 160,000 or so clones, 80% to 90% detected once. Sequencing was done on a sample of peripheral blood. Receptor source: a woman aged 50 to 65 with acute or convalescent COVID-19. Both conserved end residues are part of each CDR3. A D gene is named only where the DNA matches it firmly. For some rows the clone size is stated as once, few or many, or as a class when expanded; others skip it.

>NA|NA|TRBJ2-2|14|TRBV6-5
CASTSEFNTGELFF
TGTGCCAGCACGTCAGAATTCAACACCGGGGAGCTGTTTTTT
>NA|TRBD1|TRBJ1-1|12|TRBV19
CASSGTGFEAFF
TGTGCCAGTAGTGGGACAGGGTTCGAAGCTTTCTTT
>once|TRBD1|TRBJ1-1|13|TRBV5-1
CASSSRGLTEAFF
TGCGCCAGCAGCTCCAGGGGGCTGACTGAAGCTTTCTTT
>NA|TRBD2|TRBJ2-1|13|TRBV2
CASSAIVAGEQFF
TGTGCCAGCAGTGCGATAGTAGCGGGAGAGCAGTTCTTC
>NA|NA|TRBJ1-4|11|TRBV4-2
CASSQESKLFF
TGTGCCAGCAGCCAAGAGAGTAAACTGTTTTTT
>NA|NA|TRBJ1-1|13|TRBV10-3
CAISDAGNTEAFF
TGTGCCATCAGTGATGCAGGGAACACTGAAGCTTTCTTT
>NA|NA|TRBJ2-1|10|TRBV20-1
CSAGGGEQFF
TGCAGTGCAGGTGGAGGTGAGCAGTTCTTC
>NA|NA|TRBJ1-2|14|TRBV4-1
CASSPRDTYYGYTF
TGCGCCAGCAGCCCCCGGGACACGTACTATGGCTACACCTTC
>once|TRBD2|TRBJ2-3|16|TRBV24-1
CATSDPGTSGTDTQYF
TGTGCCACCAGTGATCCCGGGACTAGCGGCACAGATACGCAGTATTTT
>NA|NA|TRBJ2-1|14|TRBV25-1
CASSEFPQTNEQFF
TGTGCCAGCAGTGAATTCCCACAGACAAATGAGCAGTTCTTC
>once|TRBD1|TRBJ2-5|14|TRBV6-2/TRBV6-3
CASSGTGGQKTQYF
TGTGCCAGCAGCGGGACAGGGGGCCAGAAGACCCAGTACTTC
>once|NA|TRBJ2-1|15|TRBV4-3
CASSQDHDRINEQFF
TGCGCCAGCAGCCAAGATCACGACAGAATCAATGAGCAGTTCTTC
>NA|TRBD2|TRBJ2-1|13|TRBV7-3
CASSPGGLNEQFF
TGTGCCAGCAGCCCGGGGGGGCTGAATGAGCAGTTCTTC
>NA|TRBD1|TRBJ1-1|14|TRBV5-1
CASSPTGGDTEAFF
TGCGCCAGCAGCCCCACAGGGGGCGACACTGAAGCTTTCTTT
>NA|TRBD1|TRBJ2-1|14|TRBV6-2/TRBV6-3
CASSYSTTGQGQFF
TGTGCCAGCAGTTACTCGACGACAGGACAGGGGCAGTTCTTC
>NA|TRBD1|TRBJ1-2|13|TRBV12-3/TRBV12-4
CASSRQGPDGYTF
TGTGCCAGCAGTCGACAGGGCCCCGACGGCTACACCTTC
>NA|NA|TRBJ1-4|16|TRBV2
CASSEGQFATNEKLFF
TGTGCCAGCAGTGAAGGGCAGTTTGCAACTAATGAAAAACTGTTTTTT
>once|NA|TRBJ1-5|12|TRBV6-5
CASRSGGQPQHF
TGTGCCAGCAGATCGGGGGGGCAGCCCCAGCATTTT
>few|NA|TRBJ2-5|14|TRBV5-4
CASSLRQSKETQYF
TGTGCCAGCAGCTTAAGACAGTCTAAAGAGACCCAGTACTTC
>NA|NA|TRBJ2-3|16|TRBV7-2
CASSFRLTGGTDTQYF
TGTGCCAGCAGCTTTCGGTTAACGGGGGGCACAGATACGCAGTATTTT
>NA|NA|TRBJ2-1|16|TRBV20-1
CSASPPRGGRDNEQFF
TGCAGTGCTAGTCCCCCGAGGGGGGGAAGGGACAATGAGCAGTTCTTC
>NA|TRBD1|TRBJ1-4|15|TRBV6-5
CASSYIGQGAEKLFF
TGTGCCAGCAGTTACATAGGACAGGGGGCCGAAAAACTGTTTTTT
>NA|NA|TRBJ1-2|13|TRBV28
CASSLNPLYGYTF
TGTGCCAGCAGTTTAAACCCTCTATATGGCTACACCTTC
>NA|NA|TRBJ2-3|16|TRBV4-3
CASSRQGTASTDTQYF
TGCGCCAGCAGCCGTCAAGGGACTGCTAGCACAGATACGCAGTATTTT
>once|NA|TRBJ2-7|12|TRBV28
CASSSQVYEQYF
TGTGCCAGCAGTTCACAGGTCTACGAGCAGTACTTC
>NA|NA|TRBJ1-6|14|TRBV18
CASSPYGGDSPLHF
TGTGCCAGCTCACCGTATGGCGGTGATTCACCCCTCCACTTT
>NA|TRBD2|TRBJ2-1|15|TRBV27
CASSSVSGGYNEQFF
TGTGCCAGCAGTTCAGTTTCGGGAGGATACAATGAGCAGTTCTTC
>NA|NA|TRBJ2-5|14|TRBV27
CASSLSPDQETQYF
TGTGCCAGCAGTTTATCGCCGGACCAAGAGACCCAGTACTTC
>NA|TRBD2|TRBJ2-3|16|TRBV6-1
CASSELQRGGADTQYF
TGTGCCAGCAGTGAATTACAGCGGGGGGGCGCAGATACGCAGTATTTT
>NA|TRBD1|TRBJ2-1|16|TRBV10-3
CAISGGTGIVSNEQFF
TGTGCCATCAGTGGGGGGACAGGGATAGTGAGCAATGAGCAGTTCTTC
>NA|NA|TRBJ2-2|14|TRBV6-5
CASGIAELTGELFF
TGTGCCAGCGGAATAGCCGAACTGACCGGGGAGCTGTTTTTT
>NA|TRBD2|TRBJ2-7|13|TRBV6-2/TRBV6-3
CASSPSGTNEQYF
TGTGCCAGCAGCCCTAGCGGGACCAACGAGCAGTACTTC
>NA|NA|TRBJ1-2|13|TRBV19
CASRILAHHGYTF
TGTGCCAGTAGGATACTGGCCCACCATGGCTACACCTTC
>NA|TRBD2|TRBJ2-1|15|TRBV19
CASSSSGGSYNEQFF
TGTGCCAGTAGTTCAAGCGGGGGCTCCTACAATGAGCAGTTCTTC
>NA|NA|TRBJ2-3|12|TRBV24-1
CAIEASTDTQYF
TGTGCCATCGAGGCTAGCACAGATACGCAGTATTTT
>NA|NA|TRBJ1-1|16|TRBV21-1
CASSKARRQGNTEAFF
TGTGCCAGCAGCAAAGCGAGGAGACAGGGCAACACTGAAGCTTTCTTT
>NA|NA|TRBJ2-2|16|TRBV19
CASSMYQLAQTGELFF
TGTGCCAGTAGTATGTATCAATTAGCCCAAACCGGGGAGCTGTTTTTT
>once|NA|TRBJ2-2|14|TRBV5-6
CASSLASDHRELFF
TGTGCCAGCAGCTTGGCTAGCGACCACCGGGAGCTGTTTTTT
>NA|NA|TRBJ1-6|15|TRBV5-1
CASSLELQNNSPLHF
TGCGCCAGCAGCTTGGAGCTTCAAAATAATTCACCCCTCCACTTT
>NA|NA|TRBJ1-1|13|TRBV5-1
CASSRAEDTEAFF
TGCGCCAGCAGCCGAGCCGAAGACACTGAAGCTTTCTTT
>NA|NA|TRBJ1-6|14|TRBV30
CAWSVLEGRSPLHF
TGTGCCTGGAGTGTACTGGAGGGGAGATCACCCCTCCACTTT
>NA|TRBD1|TRBJ1-1|13|TRBV2
CAGSTGMNTEAFF
TGTGCCGGATCGACAGGGATGAACACTGAAGCTTTCTTT
>NA|NA|TRBJ2-4|14|TRBV28
CASSPFSAKNIQYF
TGTGCCAGCAGTCCCTTCTCGGCCAAAAACATTCAGTACTTC
>NA|NA|TRBJ2-3|12|TRBV27
CASSSSGDTQYF
TGTGCCAGCAGTTCCTCGGGAGATACGCAGTATTTT
>NA|NA|TRBJ1-4|14|TRBV3-1/TRBV3-2
CASRQAGSNEKLFF
TGTGCCAGCAGACAAGCTGGCAGTAATGAAAAACTGTTTTTT
>NA|TRBD2|TRBJ2-3|15|TRBV28
CASSLSGMSTDTQYF
TGTGCCAGCAGTTTAAGCGGGATGAGCACAGATACGCAGTATTTT
>NA|NA|TRBJ2-7|13|TRBV29-1
CSVVGGAPYEQYF
TGCAGCGTTGTTGGGGGGGCCCCCTACGAGCAGTACTTC
>NA|TRBD1|TRBJ1-4|15|TRBV5-6
CASSSPGTGLRKLFF
TGTGCCAGCAGCTCACCCGGGACAGGGTTACGAAAACTGTTTTTT
>few|TRBD2|TRBJ2-1|16|TRBV7-9
CASSLYAGGERNEQFF
TGTGCCAGCAGCTTATATGCGGGAGGGGAACGGAATGAGCAGTTCTTC
>NA|TRBD2|TRBJ2-3|16|TRBV5-4
CASSASGGAITDTQYF
TGTGCCAGCAGCGCTAGCGGGGGGGCTATCACAGATACGCAGTATTTT
>once|TRBD2|TRBJ2-7|15|TRBV7-2
CASSLGGGDYYEQYF
TGTGCCAGCAGCTTAGGTGGGGGGGATTATTACGAGCAGTACTTC
>once|TRBD1|TRBJ1-2|18|TRBV28
CASSSITDFRTGARGYTF
TGTGCCAGCAGTTCAATAACCGATTTTCGAACAGGGGCGCGAGGCTACACCTTC
>NA|TRBD1|TRBJ1-5|13|TRBV19
CASSDQQGEPQHF
TGTGCCAGTAGTGACCAACAGGGGGAGCCCCAGCATTTT
>NA|TRBD1|TRBJ1-2|14|TRBV4-1
CASSPGQLNYGYTF
TGCGCCAGCAGCCCGGGACAGCTTAACTATGGCTACACCTTC
>NA|NA|TRBJ1-2|14|TRBV9
CASSVAGNRGGYTF
TGTGCCAGCAGCGTAGCGGGGAACCGAGGAGGCTACACCTTC
>NA|TRBD1|TRBJ1-5|17|TRBV18
CASSRAGTGGSNQPQHF
TGTGCCAGCTCACGCGCCGGGACAGGGGGTAGCAATCAGCCCCAGCATTTT
>NA|TRBD1|TRBJ2-7|15|TRBV7-2
CASSRGQGISYEQYF
TGTGCCAGCAGCCGGGGACAGGGGATCTCCTACGAGCAGTACTTC
>NA|TRBD2|TRBJ2-1|14|TRBV3-1/TRBV3-2
CASSQAGGGHEQFF
TGTGCCAGCAGCCAAGCGGGGGGGGGCCATGAGCAGTTCTTC